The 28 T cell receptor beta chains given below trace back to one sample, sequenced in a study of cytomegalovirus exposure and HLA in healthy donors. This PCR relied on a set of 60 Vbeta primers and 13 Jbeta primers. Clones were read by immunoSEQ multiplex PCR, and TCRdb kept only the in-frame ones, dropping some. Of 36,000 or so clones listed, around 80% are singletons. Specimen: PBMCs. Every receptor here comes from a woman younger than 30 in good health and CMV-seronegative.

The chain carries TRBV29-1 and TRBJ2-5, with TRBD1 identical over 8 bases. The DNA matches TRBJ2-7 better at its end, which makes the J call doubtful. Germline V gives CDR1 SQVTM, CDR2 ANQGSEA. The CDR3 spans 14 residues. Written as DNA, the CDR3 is TGCAGCGTTGAAGATGGACAGGGCCCCTACGAGCAGTACTTC. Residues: CSVEDGQGPYEQYF.

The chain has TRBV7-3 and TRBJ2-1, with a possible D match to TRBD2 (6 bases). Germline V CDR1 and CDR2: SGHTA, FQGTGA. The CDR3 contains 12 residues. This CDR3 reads CSSRDRGDEQFF. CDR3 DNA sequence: TGTTCCTCCAGGGACCGCGGGGATGAGCAGTTCTTC.

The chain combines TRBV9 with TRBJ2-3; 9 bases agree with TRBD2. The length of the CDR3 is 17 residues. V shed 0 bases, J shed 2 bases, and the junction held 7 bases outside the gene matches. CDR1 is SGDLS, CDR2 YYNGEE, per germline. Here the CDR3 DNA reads TGTGCCAGCAGCGTAGAGGGAATAGCGGGAGACACAGATACGCAGTATTTT. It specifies CASSVEGIAGDTDTQYF.

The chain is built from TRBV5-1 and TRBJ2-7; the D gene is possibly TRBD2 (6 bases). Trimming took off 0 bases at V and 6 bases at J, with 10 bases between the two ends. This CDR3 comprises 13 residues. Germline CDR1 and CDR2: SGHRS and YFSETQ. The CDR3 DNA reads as TGCGCCAGCAGCTTGGGTCTAGCGCGCGAGCAGTACTTC. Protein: CASSLGLAREQYF. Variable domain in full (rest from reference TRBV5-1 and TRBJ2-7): KAGVTQTPRYLIKTRGQQVTLSCSPISGHRSVSWYQQTPGQGLQFLFEYFSETQRNKGNFPGRFSGRQFSNSRSEMNVSTLELGDSALYLCASSLGLAREQYFGPGTRLTVT.

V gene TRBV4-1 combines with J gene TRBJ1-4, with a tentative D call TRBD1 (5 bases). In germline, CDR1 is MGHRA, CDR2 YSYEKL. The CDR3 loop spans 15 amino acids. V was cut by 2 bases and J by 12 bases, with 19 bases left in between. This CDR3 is CASSQPGGNRNELFF. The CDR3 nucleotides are TGCGCCAGCAGCCAACCGGGGGGGAACCGGAACGAACTGTTTTTT.

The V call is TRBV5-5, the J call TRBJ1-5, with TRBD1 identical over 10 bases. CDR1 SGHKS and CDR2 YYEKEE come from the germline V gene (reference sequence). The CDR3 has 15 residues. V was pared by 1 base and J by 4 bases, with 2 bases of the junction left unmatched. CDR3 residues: CASSLWGQGNQPQHF. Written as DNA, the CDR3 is TGTGCCAGCAGCTTGTGGGGACAGGGGAATCAGCCCCAGCATTTT.

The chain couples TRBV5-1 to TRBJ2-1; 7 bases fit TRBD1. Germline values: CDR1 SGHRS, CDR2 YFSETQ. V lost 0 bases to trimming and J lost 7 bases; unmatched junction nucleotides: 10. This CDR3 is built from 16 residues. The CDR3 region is CASSLARGSGSNEQFF. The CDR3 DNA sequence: TGCGCCAGCAGCTTGGCCAGGGGGTCGGGATCGAATGAGCAGTTCTTC. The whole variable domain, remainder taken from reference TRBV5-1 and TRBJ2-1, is KAGVTQTPRYLIKTRGQQVTLSCSPISGHRSVSWYQQTPGQGLQFLFEYFSETQRNKGNFPGRFSGRQFSNSRSEMNVSTLELGDSALYLCASSLARGSGSNEQFFGPGTRLTVL.

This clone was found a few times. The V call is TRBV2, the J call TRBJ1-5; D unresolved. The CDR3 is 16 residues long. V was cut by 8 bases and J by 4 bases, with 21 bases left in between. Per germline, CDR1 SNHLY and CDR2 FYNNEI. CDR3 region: CASRKLSGGMNQPQHF. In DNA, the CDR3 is TGTGCCAGCCGGAAGCTGTCGGGAGGGATGAATCAGCCCCAGCATTTT.

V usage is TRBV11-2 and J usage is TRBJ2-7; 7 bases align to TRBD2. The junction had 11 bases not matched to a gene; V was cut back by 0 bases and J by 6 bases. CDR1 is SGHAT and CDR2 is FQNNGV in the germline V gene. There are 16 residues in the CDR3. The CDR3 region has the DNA TGTGCCAGCAGCTTAGATTTCGGACTAGGAGTTATCGAGCAGTACTTC. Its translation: CASSLDFGLGVIEQYF. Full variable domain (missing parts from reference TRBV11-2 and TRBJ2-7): EAGVAQSPRYKIIEKRQSVAFWCNPISGHATLYWYQQILGQGPKLLIQFQNNGVVDDSQLPKDRFSAERLKGVDSTLKIQPAKLEDSAVYLCASSLDFGLGVIEQYFGPGTRLTVT.

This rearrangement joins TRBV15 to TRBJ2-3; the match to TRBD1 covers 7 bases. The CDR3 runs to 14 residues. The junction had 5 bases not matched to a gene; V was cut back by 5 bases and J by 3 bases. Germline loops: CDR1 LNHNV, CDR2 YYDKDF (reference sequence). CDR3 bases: TGTGCCACCAGCCGGGACAGAGAAACAGATACGCAGTATTTT. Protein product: CATSRDRETDTQYF.

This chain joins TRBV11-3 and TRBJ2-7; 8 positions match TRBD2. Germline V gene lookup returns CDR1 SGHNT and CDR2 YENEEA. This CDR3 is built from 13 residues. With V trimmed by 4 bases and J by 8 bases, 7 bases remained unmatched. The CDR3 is CASSSSGLGKQYF. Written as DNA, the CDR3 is TGTGCCAGCAGCTCCTCGGGACTAGGGAAGCAGTACTTC.

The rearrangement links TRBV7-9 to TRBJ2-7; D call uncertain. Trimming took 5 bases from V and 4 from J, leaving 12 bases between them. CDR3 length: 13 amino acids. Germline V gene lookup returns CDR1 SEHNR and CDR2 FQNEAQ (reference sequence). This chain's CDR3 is CASSNSTGYEQYF. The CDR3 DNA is TGTGCCAGCAGCAACTCGACGGGTTACGAGCAGTACTTC. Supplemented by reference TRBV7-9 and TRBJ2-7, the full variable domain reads DTGVSQNPRHKITKRGQNVTFRCDPISEHNRLYWYRQTLGQGPEFLTYFQNEAQLEKSRLLSDRFSAERPKGSFSTLEIQRTEQGDSAMYLCASSNSTGYEQYFGPGTRLTVT.

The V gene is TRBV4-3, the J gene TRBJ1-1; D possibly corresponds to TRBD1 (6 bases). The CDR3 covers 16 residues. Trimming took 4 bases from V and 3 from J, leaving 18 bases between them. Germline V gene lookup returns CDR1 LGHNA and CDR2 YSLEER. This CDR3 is CASSRGGGGGDTEAFF. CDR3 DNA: TGCGCCAGCAGCCGGGGAGGGGGTGGAGGGGACACTGAAGCTTTCTTT.

The CDR3 sequence: CASSSMGGETQYF. CDR3 DNA sequence: TGTGCCAGCAGCTCAATGGGCGGGGAGACCCAGTACTTC. This chain connects TRBV14 to TRBJ2-5, with D tentatively TRBD2 (5 bases). Trimming shortened V by 5 bases and J by 5 bases, and 12 bases separated the two germline ends. This CDR3 comprises 13 residues. Per the germline V gene, CDR1 is SGHDN and CDR2 is FVKESK.

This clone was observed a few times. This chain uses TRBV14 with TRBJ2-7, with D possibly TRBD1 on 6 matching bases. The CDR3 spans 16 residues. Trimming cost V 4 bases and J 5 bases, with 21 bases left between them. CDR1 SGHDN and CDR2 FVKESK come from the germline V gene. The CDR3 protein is CASSPHFGQGKNEQYF. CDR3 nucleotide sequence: TGTGCCAGCAGCCCCCATTTTGGGCAGGGGAAAAACGAGCAGTACTTC.

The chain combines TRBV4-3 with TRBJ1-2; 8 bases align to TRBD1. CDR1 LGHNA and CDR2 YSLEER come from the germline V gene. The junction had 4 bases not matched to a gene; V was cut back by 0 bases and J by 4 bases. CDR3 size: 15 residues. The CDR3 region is CASSQDDRGSYGYTF. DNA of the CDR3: TGCGCCAGCAGCCAAGATGACAGGGGCAGCTATGGCTACACCTTC.

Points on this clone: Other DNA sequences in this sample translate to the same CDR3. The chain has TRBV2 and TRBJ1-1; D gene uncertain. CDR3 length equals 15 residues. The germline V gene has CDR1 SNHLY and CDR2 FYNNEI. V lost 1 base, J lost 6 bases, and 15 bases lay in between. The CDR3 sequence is CASSEDMGRRAEAFF. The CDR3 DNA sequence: TGTGCCAGCAGTGAAGATATGGGCAGGAGGGCTGAAGCTTTCTTT.

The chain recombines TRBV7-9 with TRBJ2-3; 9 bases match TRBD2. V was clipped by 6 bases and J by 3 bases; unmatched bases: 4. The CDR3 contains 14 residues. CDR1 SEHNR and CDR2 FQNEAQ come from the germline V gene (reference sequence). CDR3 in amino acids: CASSLTSGTDTQYF. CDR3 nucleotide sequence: TGTGCCAGCAGTCTGACTAGCGGAACAGATACGCAGTATTTT.

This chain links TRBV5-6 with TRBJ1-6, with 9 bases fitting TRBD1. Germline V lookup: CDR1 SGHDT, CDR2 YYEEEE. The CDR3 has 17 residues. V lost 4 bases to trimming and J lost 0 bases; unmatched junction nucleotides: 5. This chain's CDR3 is CASSTTGGSSYNSPLHF. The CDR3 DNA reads TGTGCCAGCAGCACAACAGGGGGCAGCTCCTATAATTCACCCCTCCACTTT.

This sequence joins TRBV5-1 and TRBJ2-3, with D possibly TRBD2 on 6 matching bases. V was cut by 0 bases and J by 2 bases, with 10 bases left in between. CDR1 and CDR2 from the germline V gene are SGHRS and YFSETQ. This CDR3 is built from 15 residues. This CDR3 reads CASSLALAPTDTQYF. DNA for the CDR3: TGCGCCAGCAGCTTGGCACTAGCACCCACAGATACGCAGTATTTT.

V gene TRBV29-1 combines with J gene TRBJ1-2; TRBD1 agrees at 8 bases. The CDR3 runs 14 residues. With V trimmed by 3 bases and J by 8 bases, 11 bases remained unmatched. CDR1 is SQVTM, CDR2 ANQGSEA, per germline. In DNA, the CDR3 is TGCAGCGTTGACTTTTTGAGGACAGGGAAAGGCTACACCTTC. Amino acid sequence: CSVDFLRTGKGYTF.

The CDR3 coding sequence is TGTGCCAGCAGCGGACAGGGCGCGGGCACTGAAGCTTTCTTT. Translated, it gives CASSGQGAGTEAFF. The rearrangement uses TRBV6-5 and TRBJ1-1; 8 nucleotides line up with TRBD1. Trimming at V came to 6 bases and at J to 4 bases, leaving 7 bases not matched to a gene. This CDR3 is built from 14 residues. CDR1 is MNHEY and CDR2 is SVGAGI in the germline V gene.

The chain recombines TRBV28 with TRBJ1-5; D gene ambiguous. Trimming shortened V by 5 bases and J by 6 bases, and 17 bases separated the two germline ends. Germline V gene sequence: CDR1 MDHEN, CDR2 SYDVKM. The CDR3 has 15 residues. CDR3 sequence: CASSPRGSHRQPQHF. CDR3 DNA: TGTGCCAGCAGTCCCCGGGGAAGCCATCGTCAGCCCCAGCATTTT.

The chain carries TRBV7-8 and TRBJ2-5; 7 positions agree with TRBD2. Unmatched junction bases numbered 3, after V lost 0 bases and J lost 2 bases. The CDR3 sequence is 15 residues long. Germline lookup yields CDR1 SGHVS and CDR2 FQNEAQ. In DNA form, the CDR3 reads TGTGCCAGCAGCTTAGCATTGGGAGGGCAAGAGACCCAGTACTTC. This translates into CASSLALGGQETQYF. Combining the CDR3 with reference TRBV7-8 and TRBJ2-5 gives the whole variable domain GAGVSQSPRYKVAKRGQDVALRCDPISGHVSLFWYQQALGQGPEFLTYFQNEAQLDKSGLPSDRFFAERPEGSVSTLKIQRTQQEDSAVYLCASSLALGGQETQYFGPGTRLLVL.

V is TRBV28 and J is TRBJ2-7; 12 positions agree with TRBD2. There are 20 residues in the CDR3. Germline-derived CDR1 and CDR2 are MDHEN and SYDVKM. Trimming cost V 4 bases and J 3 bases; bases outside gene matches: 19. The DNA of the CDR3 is TGTGCCAGCAGTTCCTCACGACTAGCGGGAGCCCTAGGGGAGGGCTACGAGCAGTACTTC. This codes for CASSSSRLAGALGEGYEQYF.

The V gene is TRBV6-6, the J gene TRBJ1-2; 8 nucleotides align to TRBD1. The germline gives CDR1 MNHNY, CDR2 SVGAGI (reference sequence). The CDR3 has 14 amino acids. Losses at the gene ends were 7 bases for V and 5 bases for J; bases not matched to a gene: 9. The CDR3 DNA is TGTGCCAGCACGACCGGGACAGGAGGATATGGCTACACCTTC. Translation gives CASTTGTGGYGYTF.

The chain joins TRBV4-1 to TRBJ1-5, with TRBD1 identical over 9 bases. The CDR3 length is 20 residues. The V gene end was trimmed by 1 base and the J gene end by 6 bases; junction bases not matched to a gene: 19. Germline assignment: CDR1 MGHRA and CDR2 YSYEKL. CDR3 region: CASSQAVPGTGTFFRQPQHF. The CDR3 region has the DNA TGCGCCAGCAGCCAAGCAGTTCCCGGGACAGGGACTTTTTTCCGTCAGCCCCAGCATTTT.

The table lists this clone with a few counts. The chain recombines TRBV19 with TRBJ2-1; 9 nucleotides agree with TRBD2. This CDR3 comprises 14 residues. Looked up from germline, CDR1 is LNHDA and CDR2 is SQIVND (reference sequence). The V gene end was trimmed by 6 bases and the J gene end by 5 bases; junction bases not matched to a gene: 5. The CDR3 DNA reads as TGTGCCAGTAGCTGGACTAGCGAGAACAATGAGCAGTTCTTC. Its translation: CASSWTSENNEQFF. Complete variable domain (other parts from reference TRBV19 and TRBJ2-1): DGGITQSPKYLFRKEGQNVTLSCEQNLNHDAMYWYRQDPGQGLRLIYYSQIVNDFQKGDIAEGYSVSREKKESFPLTVTSAQKNPTAFYLCASSWTSENNEQFFGPGTRLTVL.